The 23 T cell receptor beta chains listed next were all sequenced from one sample in a study of tumor-infiltrating lymphocytes in primary liver carcinoma. Germline DNA was extracted alongside blood RNA, which was obtained from unsorted whole blood. Researchers generated TCR beta cDNA from approximately 0.55 ug of total RNA, relying on a constant-region primer. A slightly modified ARM-PCR protocol with three nested multiplex PCR rounds produced these TCR beta libraries. Researchers ran the first two PCR rounds for 10 cycles each with TRBV1-TRBV30 forward primers and a C-beta reverse primer. TCRdb ran MiXCR on the multiplex PCR reads and lists one entry per CDR3 protein. The sample has 150,000 to 200,000 distinct CDR3 sequences, about 60% seen once. What was sequenced was peripheral blood. The receptors come from a man aged 35-49 years with primary liver carcinoma and hepatitis B virus infection.

The chain is built from TRBV25-1 and TRBJ2-5; the D gene is possibly TRBD2 (5 bases). The germline V and J ends were trimmed by 3 bases and 10 bases, with 15 bases remaining between them. The CDR3 has 13 amino acids. Germline-derived CDR1 and CDR2 are MGHDK and SYGVNS. CDR3 sequence: CASSDYGLGSQYF. DNA for the CDR3: TGTGCCAGCAGTGATTACGGCTTGGGGAGCCAGTACTTC.

As concerns this clonotype: A much larger clone lies a single base off, so this may be a read error. The CDR3 nucleotides read TGTGCCAGCAGCCCCTGGGGGATCCACAATGAAGCTTTCTTT. Translating it yields CASSPWGIHNEAFF. This chain joins TRBV11-2 and TRBJ1-1; a possible D gene is TRBD1 (5 bases). CDR3 size: 14 residues. V dropped 5 bases and J dropped 7 bases, with 17 bases sitting between them. Per the germline V gene, CDR1 is SGHAT and CDR2 is FQNNGV.

The chain is built from TRBV28 and TRBJ2-1, with 8 nucleotides matching TRBD2. This CDR3 spans 14 amino acids. Unmatched junction bases numbered 12, after V lost 11 bases and J lost 6 bases. Per the germline V gene, CDR1 is MDHEN and CDR2 is SYDVKM. In DNA, the CDR3 is TGTGCCTCAGGAGGACTAGCAGGTGCCAATGAGCAGTTCTTC. Translated: CASGGLAGANEQFF.

This clonotype was counted between two and nine times. One end of the junction does not line up with germline, which may come from a read error. This chain links TRBV11-2 with TRBJ2-7, with 13 nucleotides matching TRBD2. Germline V gene sequence: CDR1 SGHAT, CDR2 FQNNGV. There are 16 residues in the CDR3. CDR3 sequence: CASSSGLAGDRYERYF. The CDR3 DNA reads as TGTGCCAGCAGCTCAGGACTAGCGGGAGATCGCTACGAGCGGTACTTC.

This clonotype was picked up many times. V gene TRBV29-1 combines with J gene TRBJ1-4, with a tentative D call TRBD1 (5 bases). The V gene lost 5 bases and the J gene lost 8 bases, with 12 bases spanning the gap. Germline CDR1 reads SQVTM; CDR2 reads ANQGSEA. The CDR3 has 12 residues. The CDR3 region has the DNA TGCAGCGTTAACCGGGAGGGGGAAAAACTGTTTTTT. It encodes CSVNREGEKLFF.

The CDR3, as DNA: TGTGCCACTCTTATCGGGAACACTGAAGCTTTCTTT. The encoded protein is CATLIGNTEAFF. The genes are TRBV12-3 or TRBV12-4 and TRBJ1-1; D is ambiguous. This CDR3 has 12 residues. V was cut by 10 bases and J by 1 base, with 10 bases left in between.

The gene calls are TRBV14 and TRBJ2-2; 11 nucleotides match TRBD2. CDR1 and CDR2 from the germline V gene are SGHDN and FVKESK. The CDR3 totals 15 residues. The V and J ends lost 2 bases and 6 bases, in that order; junction bases with no gene match: 2. CDR3 loop: CASSQLLAGAGELFF. CDR3 nucleotide sequence: TGTGCCAGCAGCCAATTACTAGCGGGAGCCGGGGAGCTGTTTTTT.

Turning to this clonotype: A junction end diverges from the germline sequence, so it may reflect a read error. The chain uses TRBV12-3 or TRBV12-4 and TRBJ2-5; 8 nucleotides match TRBD1. The CDR3 is made up of 15 amino acids. CDR3 region: CASSFSSGGKETQYF. In nucleotides, the CDR3 is TGTGCCAGCAGTTTTTCCTCAGGGGGCAAGGAGACACAGTACTTC.

The V and J genes are TRBV6-5 and TRBJ2-3; no definite D call. Looked up from germline, CDR1 is MNHEY and CDR2 is SVGAGI. V was clipped by 7 bases and J by 4 bases, with 12 bases between them. This CDR3 region has 13 residues. The CDR3, as DNA: TGTGCCAGCAAGACGGGTAGCTCAGATACGCAGTATTTT. Translated, it gives CASKTGSSDTQYF.

A note on this clonotype: This could be a read error, since a much larger clone is one nucleotide away. V is TRBV29-1 and J is TRBJ2-1, with 9 bases identical to TRBD2. The CDR3 runs to 14 residues. CDR1 SQVTM and CDR2 ANQGSEA come from the germline V gene. This CDR3 reads CSVETSGLYNEQLF. The CDR3 DNA follows: TGCAGCGTTGAGACTAGCGGACTATACAATGAGCAGTTATTC.

As for this clonotype: This CDR3 fails to terminate in the conserved phenylalanine or tryptophan, so it likely reflects a read error. The chain uses TRBV11-2 and TRBJ2-5; 7 positions match TRBD2. This CDR3 region has 17 residues. The V gene's germline CDR1 is SGHAT and CDR2 FQNNGV. With V trimmed by 0 bases and J by 5 bases, 12 bases remained unmatched. The CDR3 coding sequence is TGTGCCAGCAGCTTAGATGTGTGGCGGGAGATAGGGGAGACCCAGTACCTC. This translates into CASSLDVWREIGETQYL.

The chain combines TRBV5-6 with TRBJ2-5; either TRBD1 or TRBD2 may supply D (5 bases each). The CDR3 is made up of 14 amino acids. V was cut by 4 bases and J by 2 bases, with 12 bases left in between. Germline V CDR1 and CDR2: SGHDT, YYEEEE. DNA for the CDR3: TGTGCCAGCAGCGACGGGACGGCTCAAGAGACCCAGTACTTC. Its translation: CASSDGTAQETQYF.

Points on this clonotype: An end of the junction differs from the germline gene, which may be a read error. The genes are TRBV11-2 and TRBJ2-5; no clear D. Germline V lookup: CDR1 SGHAT, CDR2 FQNNGV. This CDR3 has 12 amino acids. CDR3 loop: CASSLLEETQYF. In DNA form, the CDR3 reads TGTGCCAGCAGCTTACTTGAGGAGACCCAGTATTTC.

As regards this clonotype: A junction boundary mismatches the germline segment, possibly from a read error. The chain has TRBV7-8 and TRBJ2-2; D remains unclear. The CDR3 is 16 amino acids. Germline lookup yields CDR1 SGHVS and CDR2 FQNEAQ. The CDR3 DNA reads TGTACCAGCAGCTTAGAGGTTAGCCCGAACACCGGGGAGCTGTTTTTT. Translated: CTSSLEVSPNTGELFF.

Concerning this clonotype itself: This may stem from a read error, because a much larger clone lies one nucleotide away. This chain uses TRBV11-1 with TRBJ2-3; a possible D gene is TRBD2 (6 bases). Trimming shortened V by 2 bases and J by 3 bases, and 18 bases separated the two germline ends. Per the germline V gene, CDR1 is SGHAT and CDR2 is FQDESV (reference sequence). The CDR3 consists of 17 residues. This chain's CDR3 is CASSLCNLAPATDTQYF. As DNA, the CDR3 is TGTGCCAGCAGCTTATGCAATCTAGCGCCCGCGACAGATACGCAGTATTTT. Supplemented by reference TRBV11-1 and TRBJ2-3, the full variable domain reads EAEVAQSPRYKITEKSQAVAFWCDPISGHATLYWYRQILGQGPELLVQFQDESVVDDSQLPKDRFSAERLKGVDSTLKIQPAELGDSAMYLCASSLCNLAPATDTQYFGPGTRLTVL.

CDR3 DNA sequence: TGTGCCATCAGTGAGCCGATTAGGCGTACGGACGAGCAGTACTTC. It yields the protein CAISEPIRRTDEQYF. V is TRBV10-3 and J is TRBJ2-7; no clear D. V lost 2 bases and J 5 bases, leaving 16 bases between the germline ends. The CDR3 runs to 15 residues. Germline V gene lookup returns CDR1 ENHRY and CDR2 SYGVKD.

The V call is TRBV5-4, the J call TRBJ2-5, with D possibly being TRBD2 (5 bases). Per germline, CDR1 SGHNT and CDR2 YYREEE (reference sequence). Trimming stripped 0 bases from V and 5 bases from J, with 8 bases between. There are 13 residues in the CDR3. The CDR3 is CASSLERRETQYF. The CDR3 nucleotides are TGTGCCAGCAGCTTGGAGCGGAGGGAGACCCAGTACTTC.

The chain has TRBV6-5 and TRBJ2-6; tentatively, D is TRBD2 (6 bases). This CDR3 comprises 16 residues. Looked up from germline, CDR1 is MNHEY and CDR2 is SVGAGI. Trimming shortened V by 4 bases and J by 0 bases, and 10 bases separated the two germline ends. The DNA for the CDR3 is TGTGCCAGCAGTTCCGGCGGGATCTCTGGGGCCAACGTCCTGACTTTC. Its protein product is CASSSGGISGANVLTF.

In its sample, this clonotype was seen many times. V and J are TRBV11-2 and TRBJ1-2; D unclear. V dropped 7 bases and J dropped 3 bases, with 15 bases sitting between them. CDR3 length: 14 residues. Germline CDR1 reads SGHAT; CDR2 reads FQNNGV. The CDR3 bases are TGTGCCAGCATCCCCCCCCCGGTAGACTATGGCTACACCTTC. This sequence encodes CASIPPPVDYGYTF. The full variable domain, with the rest looked up from reference TRBV11-2 and TRBJ1-2, is EAGVAQSPRYKIIEKRQSVAFWCNPISGHATLYWYQQILGQGPKLLIQFQNNGVVDDSQLPKDRFSAERLKGVDSTLKIQPAKLEDSAVYLCASIPPPVDYGYTFGSGTRLTVV.

There are a few counts of this clonotype. The chain recombines TRBV11-2 with TRBJ1-1; perhaps TRBD1 as D (6 bases). V was shortened by 5 bases and J by 10 bases, with 26 bases between the two germline ends. The CDR3 runs 16 residues. Per the germline V gene, CDR1 is SGHAT and CDR2 is FQNNGV. As DNA, the CDR3 is TGTGCCAGCAGCGAGGGGGGTACGGGACCCCAAGGGCGAGCTTTCTTT. Amino acids: CASSEGGTGPQGRAFF.

The chain couples TRBV6-2 or TRBV6-3 to TRBJ2-5; maybe TRBD1 (6 bases). CDR1 is MNHEY, CDR2 SVGEGT, per germline. V gave up 6 bases and J gave up 2 bases, with 10 bases separating them. The CDR3 extends over 13 amino acids. The DNA for the CDR3 is TGTGCCAGCAGAATAGACAGGCAAGAGACCCAGTACTTC. Protein product: CASRIDRQETQYF.

This clonotype was seen only a few times. The chain has TRBV5-5 and TRBJ2-7; 13 nucleotides agree with TRBD2. The CDR3 covers 16 residues. Germline CDR1 reads SGHKS; CDR2 reads YYEKEE (reference sequence). With 4 bases clipped from V and 4 bases from J, the junction kept 8 bases outside the gene matches. The CDR3: CASSQGRLAGGYEQYF. DNA for the CDR3: TGTGCCAGCAGCCAGGGGAGACTAGCGGGAGGATACGAGCAGTACTTC.

This clonotype was seen once. The rearrangement links TRBV11-2 to TRBJ2-2; 9 bases agree with TRBD1. The CDR3 is 17 amino acids. V was pared by 6 bases and J by 9 bases, with 17 bases of the junction left unmatched. Germline CDR1 and CDR2: SGHAT and FQNNGV. The chain's CDR3 is CASSFDRDRVGNRELFF. The CDR3, as DNA: TGTGCCAGCAGTTTTGATCGGGACAGGGTCGGCAACAGGGAGCTGTTTTTT.